This TCR beta chain was identified during a study of OX40 agonist ivuxolimab in advanced cancers. Background on the study: Patients in the trial were receiving intravenous ivuxolimab every 2 weeks, at doses of 0.01 to 10 mg/kg.

Generated by immunoSEQ multiplex PCR, the TCRdb table keeps only in-frame clones and is missing some. Seen here are some 80,000 clones, about nine tenths observed once, and the top ten hold 0.45% to 0.55%. V lost 8 bases to trimming and J lost 1 base, with 21 bases between them. The CDR3 covers 16 residues. Germline V gene lookup returns CDR1 SGHTA and CDR2 FQGNSA. V is TRBV7-2 and J is TRBJ2-7; TRBD1 might be the D (6 bases). The clonotype originates from an adult with an advanced solid tumor such as melanoma, head and neck, liver or kidney cancer. Specimen: CD4+ or CD8+ T cells sorted from blood, collected in a trial of the OX40 agonist ivuxolimab. The DNA for the CDR3 is TGTGCCAGCCTTCAAAAAGCAGAGACAGGTTCCTACGAGCAGTACTTC. It specifies CASLQKAETGSYEQYF.